This entry is about one T cell receptor beta chain. Its antigen is not identified. This sample was taken from a study of neoadjuvant nivolumab and ipilimumab in lung cancer. About the study: Patients got nivolumab 3 mg/kg on days 1, 15 and 29; combination added ipilimumab 1 mg/kg day 1. Overall study results and limits: Pathologic regression was not significantly tied to TCR clonality. From pretherapy to surgery, tumor richness and clonality rose with dual therapy.

Generated by immunoSEQ multiplex PCR, the TCRdb table keeps only in-frame clones and is missing some. Counted here are some 9,700 clones, about 74% occurring once; the ten biggest clones make up 6.5% to 9.5%. Sequencing was performed on tumor tissue, taken after neoadjuvant nivolumab, alone or with ipilimumab, at or shortly before surgery. This sequence was found in an adult with non-small cell lung cancer. Some clones in this sample may be carry-over from other donors' samples.

The CDR3: CASSLGGGGASTDTQYF. For the CDR3, the DNA is TGTGCCAGCAGTCTAGGGGGAGGCGGGGCAAGCACAGATACGCAGTATTTT. The chain has TRBV25-1 and TRBJ2-3, with D tentatively TRBD1 or TRBD2 (6 bases each). The germline V and J ends were trimmed by 5 bases and 0 bases, with 18 bases remaining between them. The germline V gene encodes CDR1 MGHDK and CDR2 SYGVNS. This CDR3 region has 17 residues.